Presented here are 21 T cell receptor beta chains from one specimen sequenced in a study of CD8 T cells in Susac syndrome. Random hexamers primed reverse transcription of roughly 0.5 to 1 ug RNA. Using its own MiXCR run on the immunoSEQ multiplex PCR reads, TCRdb lists one record per CDR3 protein. The sample has around 200,000 distinct CDR3 sequences, over 90% seen once. Sequencing input: CD4+ T cells from PBMCs. Receptors were obtained from a human donor with multiple sclerosis.

This sequence joins TRBV3-1 and TRBJ2-2; TRBD1 might be the D (5 bases). Looked up from germline, CDR1 is LGHDT and CDR2 is YNNKEL (reference sequence). The CDR3 length is 16 residues. Trimming shortened V by 4 bases and J by 0 bases, and 12 bases separated the two germline ends. The CDR3 sequence: CASSRGRGPNTGELFF. The CDR3 nucleotides read TGTGCCAGCAGCCGAGGAAGGGGCCCGAACACCGGGGAGCTGTTTTTT. The whole variable domain, remainder taken from reference TRBV3-1 and TRBJ2-2, is DTAVSQTPKYLVTQMGNDKSIKCEQNLGHDTMYWYKQDSKKFLKIMFSYNNKELIINETVPNRFSPKSPDKAHLNLHINSLELGDSAVYFCASSRGRGPNTGELFFGEGSRLTVL.

The chain combines TRBV2 with TRBJ1-1; TRBD1 is a possible D gene (5 bases). Between the trimmed V and J ends, which lost 5 bases and 4 bases, there was a span of 17 bases. CDR1 SNHLY and CDR2 FYNNEI come from the germline V gene. CDR3 size: 15 residues. The CDR3 DNA reads TGTGCCAGCAGTTTCCAGAGGGGCGCGGGCACTGAAGCTTTCTTT. Translation gives CASSFQRGAGTEAFF.

This chain connects TRBV3-1 to TRBJ2-5; perhaps TRBD1 as D (6 bases). This CDR3 is built from 17 residues. CDR1 and CDR2 from the germline V gene are LGHDT and YNNKEL (reference sequence). Trimming left V 0 bases short and J 2 bases short, with 16 bases between. This chain's CDR3 is CASSQDRGFRGQETQYF. DNA of the CDR3: TGTGCCAGCAGCCAAGATCGGGGCTTTAGGGGGCAAGAGACCCAGTACTTC.

V and J are TRBV12-3 or TRBV12-4 and TRBJ2-1, with TRBD1 matching over 9 bases. Losses at the gene ends were 3 bases for V and 7 bases for J; bases not matched to a gene: 4. This CDR3 has 14 residues. The CDR3 DNA reads TGTGCCAGCAGTTTCGACAGGGGGATTAATGAGCAGTTCTTC. It yields the protein CASSFDRGINEQFF.

This clonotype was picked up one time. The chain has TRBV9 and TRBJ1-6; weak D call: TRBD1 (6 bases). V lost 4 bases, J lost 11 bases, and 13 bases lay in between. The CDR3 length is 13 residues. CDR1 and CDR2 from the germline V gene are SGDLS and YYNGEE. This CDR3 is CASSTGLGTPLHF. CDR3 DNA: TGTGCCAGCAGCACAGGGTTGGGGACACCCCTCCACTTT.

The CDR3 reads CASSQGRNQGTNYGYTF. The CDR3 region has the DNA TGTGCCAGCAGCCAAGGTCGAAATCAGGGAACTAACTATGGCTACACCTTC. The chain is built from TRBV14 and TRBJ1-2, with a weak D call TRBD1 (5 bases). Germline CDR1 SGHDN, CDR2 FVKESK. This CDR3 spans 17 amino acids. V was shortened by 1 base and J by 0 bases, with 15 bases between the two germline ends.

V gene TRBV30 combines with J gene TRBJ1-5; D not certain. CDR1 and CDR2 (germline): GTSNPN, SVGIG (reference sequence). This CDR3 is built from 12 residues. Trimming removed 2 bases at V and 4 bases at J, with 6 bases between. CDR3 sequence: CAWSMRNQPQHF. The DNA for the CDR3 is TGTGCCTGGAGTATGAGGAATCAGCCCCAGCATTTT.

J is TRBJ2-1 and V is TRBV7-3, with TRBD1 matching 9 bases. V lost 5 bases and J lost 4; bases outside the gene matches: 3. Germline CDR1 is SGHTA and CDR2 is FQGTGA. This CDR3 spans 14 amino acids. The CDR3: CASSPGTGYNEQFF. In DNA, the CDR3 is TGTGCCAGCAGCCCGGGGACAGGGTACAATGAGCAGTTCTTC.

The chain couples TRBV23-1 to TRBJ1-2, with D uncertain. TRBV23-1 is reported as an ORF; its role is uncertain. Between the trimmed V and J ends, which lost 8 bases and 0 bases, there was a span of 7 bases. The CDR3 spans 12 residues. The CDR3 is CASGLANYGYTF. The CDR3 nucleotides read TGCGCCAGCGGCTTAGCTAACTATGGCTACACCTTC.

V is TRBV7-9 and J is TRBJ2-7, with no clear D. This CDR3 spans 13 amino acids. The ends were cut back, 6 bases at V and 0 bases at J, with 9 bases in the middle. CDR1 and CDR2 (germline): SEHNR, FQNEAQ (reference sequence). Here the CDR3 reads CASSRLNSYEQYF. In DNA, the CDR3 is TGTGCCAGCAGTAGACTTAACTCCTACGAGCAGTACTTC.

The genes are TRBV29-1 and TRBJ2-2, with D perhaps matching TRBD1 (6 bases). Deletions cut 7 bases from V and 0 bases from J, with 15 bases between. The germline V gene encodes CDR1 SQVTM and CDR2 ANQGSEA. The CDR3 is 15 amino acids. The CDR3 spells CSGRGSSANTGELFF. CDR3 coding DNA: TGCAGCGGTAGGGGGAGTTCAGCGAACACCGGGGAGCTGTTTTTT.

This chain connects TRBV9 to TRBJ2-3, with D unresolved. The CDR3 sequence is 13 residues long. Germline CDR1 and CDR2: SGDLS and YYNGEE. V lost 0 bases, J lost 4 bases, and 6 bases lay in between. The CDR3 nucleotides are TGTGCCAGCAGCGTAGCGGCCCCAGATACGCAGTATTTT. It encodes CASSVAAPDTQYF.

The rearrangement uses TRBV7-9 and TRBJ2-3; perhaps TRBD1 as D (5 bases). Germline V gene sequence: CDR1 SEHNR, CDR2 FQNEAQ (reference sequence). The CDR3 length is 14 residues. V was cut by 1 base and J by 2 bases, with 7 bases left in between. This CDR3 reads CASSLGGHTDTQYF. The DNA for the CDR3 is TGTGCCAGCAGCTTAGGGGGCCACACAGATACGCAGTATTTT.

This clonotype was picked up one time. The rearrangement joins TRBV30 to TRBJ1-2; 11 bases agree with TRBD1. The trim removed 0 bases at V and 7 bases at J, leaving 7 bases unmatched. This CDR3 region has 15 residues. Germline values: CDR1 GTSNPN, CDR2 SVGIG (reference sequence). This CDR3 reads CAWSVLRTGGLGYTF. The CDR3 DNA reads TGTGCCTGGAGTGTACTCCGGACAGGGGGCCTTGGCTACACCTTC.

V usage is TRBV5-1 and J usage is TRBJ1-5; D is ambiguous. The CDR3 extends over 14 amino acids. Germline V gives CDR1 SGHRS, CDR2 YFSETQ. Trimming took off 2 bases at V and 5 bases at J, with 11 bases between the two ends. The CDR3 reads CASSLQTGDQPQHF. The DNA for the CDR3 is TGCGCCAGCAGCTTACAGACCGGGGATCAGCCCCAGCATTTT.

The rearrangement links TRBV6-1 to TRBJ1-1; a possible D gene is TRBD1 (5 bases). V lost 4 bases and J lost 4, with 10 bases in between. Looked up from germline, CDR1 is MNHNS and CDR2 is SASEGT. The CDR3 length is 13 residues. CDR3 in DNA: TGTGCCAGCAGTGCAGCGGGGGGCACTGAAGCTTTCTTT. Protein product: CASSAAGGTEAFF.

The chain employs TRBV29-1 and TRBJ1-1; unclear D gene. Germline V gives CDR1 SQVTM, CDR2 ANQGSEA. The ends were cut back, 0 bases at V and 10 bases at J, with 15 bases in the middle. The CDR3 has 13 amino acids. The CDR3 coding sequence is TGCAGCGTTGAAGAGGTACGGGCAGAAGGAGCTTTCTTT. It encodes CSVEEVRAEGAFF.

This chain links TRBV29-1 with TRBJ2-3; 8 positions match TRBD2. Germline values: CDR1 SQVTM, CDR2 ANQGSEA. The ends lost 3 bases at V and 9 bases at J; junction bases unmatched: 2. This CDR3 has 11 amino acids. As DNA, the CDR3 is TGCAGCGTTGAGGGACTAGGGACGCAGTATTTT. Protein sequence: CSVEGLGTQYF.

The CDR3 here is CSVDQGGTDTQYF. CDR3 DNA sequence: TGCAGCGTCGATCAGGGGGGCACAGATACGCAGTATTTT. V usage is TRBV29-1 and J usage is TRBJ2-3; 7 nucleotides match TRBD1. Looked up from germline, CDR1 is SQVTM and CDR2 is ANQGSEA. The V segment lost 6 bases and the J segment 1 base; nucleotides outside the gene matches: 4. The CDR3 has 13 amino acids.

This chain connects TRBV12-3 or TRBV12-4 to TRBJ1-5; D is uncertain. V lost 5 bases and J lost 4, with 3 bases in between. The CDR3 loop spans 11 amino acids. For the CDR3, the DNA is TGTGCCAGCAGTCTTAATCAGCCCCAGCATTTT. Encoded protein: CASSLNQPQHF.

The chain uses TRBV3-1 and TRBJ2-5; D perhaps matches TRBD1 (6 bases). This CDR3 contains 14 residues. CDR1 is LGHDT and CDR2 is YNNKEL in the germline V gene (reference sequence). The ends were cut back, 0 bases at V and 4 bases at J, with 9 bases in the middle. DNA for the CDR3: TGTGCCAGCAGCCAAGAAGTCAGGGGAGAGACCCAGTACTTC. This gives the protein CASSQEVRGETQYF.